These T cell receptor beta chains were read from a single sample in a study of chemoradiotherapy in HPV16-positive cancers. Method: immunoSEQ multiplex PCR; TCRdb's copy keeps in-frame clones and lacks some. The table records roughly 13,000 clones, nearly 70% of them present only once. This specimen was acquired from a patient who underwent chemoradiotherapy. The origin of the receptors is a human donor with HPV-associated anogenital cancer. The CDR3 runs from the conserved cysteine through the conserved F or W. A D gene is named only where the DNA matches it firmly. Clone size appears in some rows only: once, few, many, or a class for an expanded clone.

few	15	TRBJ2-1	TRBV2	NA	CASSPPSAPYNEQFF	TGTGCCAGCAGCCCCCCTAGCGCGCCCTACAATGAGCAGTTCTTC
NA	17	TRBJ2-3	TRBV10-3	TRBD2	CAISEFSGPTSTDTQYF	TGTGCCATCAGTGAGTTTAGCGGGCCGACTAGCACAGATACGCAGTATTTT
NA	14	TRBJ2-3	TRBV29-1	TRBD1	CSVQTGEKADTQYF	TGCAGCGTTCAAACAGGGGAAAAAGCAGATACGCAGTATTTT
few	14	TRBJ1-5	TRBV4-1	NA	CASSQGAATGPQHF	TGCGCCAGCAGCCAAGGAGCTGCAACCGGTCCCCAGCATTTT
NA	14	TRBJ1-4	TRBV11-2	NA	CASSLGGSNEKLFF	TGTGCCAGCAGCTTAGGAGGTTCTAATGAAAAACTGTTTTTT
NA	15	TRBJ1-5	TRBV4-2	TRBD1	CASSQGDREDQPQHF	TGTGCCAGCAGCCAAGGGGACAGGGAAGATCAGCCCCAGCATTTT
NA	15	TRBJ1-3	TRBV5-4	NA	CASSQGRISGNTIYF	TGTGCCAGCAGCCAAGGACGGATCTCTGGAAACACCATATATTTT
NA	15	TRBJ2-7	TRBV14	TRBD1	CASSQDRTGTYEQYF	TGTGCCAGCAGCCAAGATAGGACAGGAACCTACGAGCAGTACTTC
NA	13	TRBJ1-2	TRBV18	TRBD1	CASSTGGHYGYTF	TGTGCCAGCTCGACAGGGGGCCACTATGGCTACACCTTC
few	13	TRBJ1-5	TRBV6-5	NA	CASSSRGNQPQHF	TGTGCCAGCAGTAGCCGTGGCAATCAGCCCCAGCATTTT
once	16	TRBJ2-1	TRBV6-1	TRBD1	CASSDRGLSQYNEQFF	TGTGCCAGCAGTGACAGGGGGCTCTCCCAGTACAATGAGCAGTTCTTC
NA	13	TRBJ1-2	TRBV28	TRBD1	CASSPGQGDGYTF	TGTGCCAGCAGTCCGGGACAGGGCGATGGCTACACCTTC
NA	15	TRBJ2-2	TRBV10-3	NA	CAIGLGTSNTGELFF	TGTGCCATCGGTCTGGGGACTTCGAACACCGGGGAGCTGTTTTTT
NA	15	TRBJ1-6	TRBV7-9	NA	CASSEGGRHNSPLHF	TGTGCCAGCAGCGAGGGCGGCAGACATAATTCACCCCTCCACTTT
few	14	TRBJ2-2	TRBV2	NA	CATKGIGVGGELFF	TGTGCCACCAAAGGGATTGGGGTTGGCGGGGAGCTGTTTTTT
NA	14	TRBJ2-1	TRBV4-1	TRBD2	CASSQGLAGNEQFF	TGCGCCAGCAGCCAGGGACTAGCGGGAAATGAGCAGTTCTTC
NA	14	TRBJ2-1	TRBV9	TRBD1	CASSLGTGRNEQFF	TGTGCCAGCAGCCTAGGGACAGGGCGCAATGAGCAGTTCTTC
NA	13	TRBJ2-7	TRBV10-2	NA	CASSTGTQYEQYF	TGCGCCAGCAGTACCGGGACTCAATACGAGCAGTACTTC
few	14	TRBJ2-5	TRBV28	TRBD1	CASSLRGRKETQYF	TGTGCCAGCAGTTTGAGGGGGCGAAAGGAGACCCAGTACTTC
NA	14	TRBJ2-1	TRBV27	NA	CASSLGTQAREQFF	TGTGCCAGCAGTCTCGGGACCCAAGCACGTGAGCAGTTCTTC
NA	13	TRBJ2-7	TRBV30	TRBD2	CAWRTSGAYEQYF	TGTGCCTGGAGAACTAGCGGGGCCTACGAGCAGTACTTC
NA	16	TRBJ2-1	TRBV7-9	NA	CASSLAGTGGHNEQFF	TGTGCCAGCAGCTTAGCGGGAACGGGGGGCCACAATGAGCAGTTCTTC
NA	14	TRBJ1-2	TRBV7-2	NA	CASSLQPANYGYTF	TGTGCCAGCAGCTTACAACCCGCGAACTATGGCTACACCTTC
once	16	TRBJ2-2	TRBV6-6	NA	CASSYSGVPNTGELFF	TGTGCCAGCAGTTACTCGGGGGTACCGAACACCGGGGAGCTGTTTTTT
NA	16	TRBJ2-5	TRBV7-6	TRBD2	CASSSRGVLGAETQYF	TGTGCCAGCAGCTCCCGGGGGGTACTCGGGGCAGAGACCCAGTACTTC
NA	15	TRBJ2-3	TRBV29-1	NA	CSVLERRVGTDTQYF	TGCAGCGTTCTTGAGAGAAGGGTCGGCACAGATACGCAGTATTTT
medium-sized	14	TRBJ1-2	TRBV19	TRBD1	CASSHGTGRRGYTF	TGTGCCAGTAGTCACGGGACAGGGCGACGCGGCTACACCTTC
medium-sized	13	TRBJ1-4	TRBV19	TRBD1	CASHGQGGEKLFF	TGTGCCAGTCACGGACAGGGGGGGGAAAAACTGTTTTTT
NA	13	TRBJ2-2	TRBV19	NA	CASRETGAGELFF	TGTGCCAGTAGGGAGACAGGAGCCGGGGAGCTGTTTTTT
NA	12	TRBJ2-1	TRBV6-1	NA	CASSEALDEQFF	TGTGCCAGCAGTGAAGCGCTCGATGAGCAGTTCTTC
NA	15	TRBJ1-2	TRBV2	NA	CASTPGGLNREGYTF	TGTGCCAGCACCCCGGGTGGGCTGAACAGGGAGGGCTACACCTTC
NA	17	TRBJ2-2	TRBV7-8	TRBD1	CASSPLGETGITGELFF	TGTGCCAGCAGCCCGTTAGGGGAGACAGGGATCACCGGGGAGCTGTTTTTT
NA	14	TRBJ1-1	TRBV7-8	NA	CASSLLGYETEAFF	TGTGCCAGCAGCTTATTAGGGTACGAGACTGAAGCTTTCTTT
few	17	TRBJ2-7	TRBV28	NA	CASSPGFGLASSYEQYF	TGTGCCAGCAGTCCTGGATTCGGACTGGCGAGCTCCTACGAGCAGTACTTC
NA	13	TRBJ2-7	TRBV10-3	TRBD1	CAISGQGAGEQYF	TGTGCCATCAGCGGACAGGGGGCAGGTGAGCAGTACTTC
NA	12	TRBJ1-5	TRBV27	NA	CASSHSNQPQHF	TGTGCCAGCAGCCATTCCAATCAGCCCCAGCATTTT
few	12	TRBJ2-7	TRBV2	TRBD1	CASRKTGAEQYF	TGTGCCAGCAGGAAAACAGGGGCCGAGCAGTACTTC
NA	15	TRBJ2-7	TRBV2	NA	CASSGTGGMTYEQYF	TGTGCCAGCAGTGGGACAGGAGGGATGACCTACGAGCAGTACTTC
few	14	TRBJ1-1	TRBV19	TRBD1	CATIRDRGHTEAFF	TGTGCCACCATCCGGGACAGGGGGCACACTGAAGCTTTCTTT
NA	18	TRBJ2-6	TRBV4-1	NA	CASSQVAGIGSGANVLTF	TGCGCCAGCAGCCAAGTCGCCGGGATAGGGTCTGGGGCCAACGTCCTGACTTTC
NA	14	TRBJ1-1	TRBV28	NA	CASSPQTGFTEAFF	TGTGCCAGCAGTCCCCAAACAGGGTTCACTGAAGCTTTCTTT
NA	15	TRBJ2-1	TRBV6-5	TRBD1	CASSKNRDSYNEQFF	TGTGCCAGCAGTAAAAACCGGGACAGCTACAATGAGCAGTTCTTC
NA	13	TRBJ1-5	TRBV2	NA	CASSDDSNQPQHF	TGTGCCAGCAGTGACGACAGCAATCAGCCCCAGCATTTT
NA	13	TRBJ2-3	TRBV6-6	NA	CAGLDTNTDTQYF	TGTGCCGGCTTGGACACAAACACAGATACGCAGTATTTT
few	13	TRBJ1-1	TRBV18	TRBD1	CASSFEQGAEAFF	TGTGCCAGCTCATTCGAACAGGGGGCTGAAGCTTTCTTT
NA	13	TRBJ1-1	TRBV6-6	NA	CASTSYRETEAFF	TGTGCCAGCACCTCATACAGGGAAACTGAAGCTTTCTTT
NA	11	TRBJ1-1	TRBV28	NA	CASTTRTEAFF	TGTGCCAGCACCACTCGGACTGAAGCTTTCTTT
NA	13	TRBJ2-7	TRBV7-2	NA	CASSFSGAYEQYF	TGTGCCAGCAGCTTCTCCGGGGCCTACGAGCAGTACTTC
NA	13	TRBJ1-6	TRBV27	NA	CASSLYRGTPLHF	TGTGCCAGCAGTTTATATAGAGGGACACCCCTCCACTTT
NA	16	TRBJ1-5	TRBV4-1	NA	CASSQDSGTSNQPQHF	TGCGCCAGCAGCCAAGATTCAGGGACCAGCAATCAGCCCCAGCATTTT
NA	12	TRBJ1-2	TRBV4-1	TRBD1	CASSLTGLAYTF	TGCGCCAGCAGCTTGACAGGGTTGGCCTACACCTTC
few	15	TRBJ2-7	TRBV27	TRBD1	CASSFTPGTVDEQYF	TGTGCCAGCAGTTTTACCCCCGGGACAGTCGACGAGCAGTACTTC
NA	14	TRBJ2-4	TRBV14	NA	CASSQDTLKNIQYF	TGTGCCAGCAGCCAAGATACCTTAAAAAACATTCAGTACTTC
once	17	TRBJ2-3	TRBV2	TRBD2	CASSGLAGGTSTDTQYF	TGTGCCAGCAGTGGACTAGCGGGGGGGACTAGCACAGATACGCAGTATTTT
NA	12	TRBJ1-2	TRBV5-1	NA	CASSSTGEGYTF	TGCGCCAGCAGCTCGACAGGAGAGGGCTACACCTTC
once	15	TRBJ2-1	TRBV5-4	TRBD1	CASSSGTGTSNEQFF	TGTGCCAGCAGCTCCGGGACAGGGACGAGCAATGAGCAGTTCTTC
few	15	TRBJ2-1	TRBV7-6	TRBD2	CASSLERAGQGEQFF	TGTGCCAGCAGCTTAGAGCGAGCGGGGCAAGGGGAGCAGTTCTTC
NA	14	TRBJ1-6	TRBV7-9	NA	CASNFYPIDSHLHF	TGTGCCAGCAACTTTTACCCCATTGACAGCCACCTCCACTTT
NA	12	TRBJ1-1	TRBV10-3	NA	CAISEQGTEAFF	TGTGCCATCAGTGAACAGGGCACTGAAGCTTTCTTT